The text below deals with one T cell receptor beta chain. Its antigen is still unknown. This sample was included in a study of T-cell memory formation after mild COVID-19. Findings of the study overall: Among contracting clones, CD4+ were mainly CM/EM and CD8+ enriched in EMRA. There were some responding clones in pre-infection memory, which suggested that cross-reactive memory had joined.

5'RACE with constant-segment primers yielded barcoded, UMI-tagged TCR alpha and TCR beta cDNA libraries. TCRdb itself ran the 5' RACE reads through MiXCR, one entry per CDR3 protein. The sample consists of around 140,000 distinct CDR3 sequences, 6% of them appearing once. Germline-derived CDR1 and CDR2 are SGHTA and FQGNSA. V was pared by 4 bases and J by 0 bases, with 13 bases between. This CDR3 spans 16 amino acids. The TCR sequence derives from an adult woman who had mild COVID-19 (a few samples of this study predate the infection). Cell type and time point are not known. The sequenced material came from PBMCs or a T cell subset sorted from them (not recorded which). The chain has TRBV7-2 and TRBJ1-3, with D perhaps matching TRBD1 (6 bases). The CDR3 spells CASSSRQARSGNTIYF. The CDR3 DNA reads TGTGCCAGCAGCTCCCGACAGGCCCGCTCTGGAAACACCATATATTTT. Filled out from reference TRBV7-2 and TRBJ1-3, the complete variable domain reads GAGVSQSPSNKVTEKGKDVELRCDPISGHTALYWYRQSLGQGLEFLIYFQGNSAPDKSGLPSDRFSAERTGGSVSTLTIQRTQQEDSAVYLCASSSRQARSGNTIYFGEGSWLTVV.